This T cell receptor (beta chain) was found in a study of human T cells and chemical hapten exposure. MiXCR was run by TCRdb on the RACE reads, yielding one entry per CDR3 protein. The data show about 80,000 distinct CDR3 sequences, about 9.2% seen once. This clonotype was seen repeatedly, ten times or more. From germline, CDR1 is DFQATT and CDR2 SNEGSKA (reference sequence). The CDR3 covers 11 residues. V lost 2 bases and J lost 1, with 3 bases in between. Time point specified: healthy volunteer bleed at 6 weeks. The total RNA was obtained from whole blood that was not fractionated. This clonotype was sampled from a female donor in good health. Some clones in this sample may be carry-over from other donors' samples. The chain links TRBV20-1 to TRBJ2-7; no definite D call. Material for sequencing was whole blood. This chain's CDR3 is CSARRSYEQYF. CDR3 DNA sequence: TGCAGTGCTAGAAGGTCCTACGAGCAGTACTTC.